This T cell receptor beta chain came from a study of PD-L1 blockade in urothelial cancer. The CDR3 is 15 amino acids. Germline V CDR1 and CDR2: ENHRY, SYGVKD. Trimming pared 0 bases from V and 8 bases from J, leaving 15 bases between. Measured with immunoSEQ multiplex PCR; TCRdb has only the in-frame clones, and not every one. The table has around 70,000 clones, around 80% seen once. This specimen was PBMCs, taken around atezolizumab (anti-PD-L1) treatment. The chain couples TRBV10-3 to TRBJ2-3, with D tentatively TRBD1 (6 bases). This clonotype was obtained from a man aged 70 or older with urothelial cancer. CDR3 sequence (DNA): TGTGCCATCAGTGAGTCTGGGGGCGACTTGGGTACGCAGTATTTT. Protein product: CAISESGGDLGTQYF.